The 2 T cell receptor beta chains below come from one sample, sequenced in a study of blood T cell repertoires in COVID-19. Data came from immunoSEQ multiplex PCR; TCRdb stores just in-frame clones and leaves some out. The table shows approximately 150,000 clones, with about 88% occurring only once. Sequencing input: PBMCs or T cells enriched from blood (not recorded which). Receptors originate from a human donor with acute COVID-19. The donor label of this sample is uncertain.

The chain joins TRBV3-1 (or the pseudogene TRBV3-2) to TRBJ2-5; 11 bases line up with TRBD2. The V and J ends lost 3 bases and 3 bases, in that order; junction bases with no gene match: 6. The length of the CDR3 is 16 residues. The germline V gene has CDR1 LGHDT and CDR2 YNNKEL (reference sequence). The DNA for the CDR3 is TGTGCCAGCAGCCAGGGGACTAGCGGACCTAAAGAGACCCAGTACTTC. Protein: CASSQGTSGPKETQYF.

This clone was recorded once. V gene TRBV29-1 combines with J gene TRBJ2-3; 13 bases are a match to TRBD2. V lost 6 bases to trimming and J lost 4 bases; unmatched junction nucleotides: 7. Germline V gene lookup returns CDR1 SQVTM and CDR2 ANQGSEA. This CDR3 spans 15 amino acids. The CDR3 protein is CSVTGLAGEADTQYF. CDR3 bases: TGCAGCGTGACTGGACTAGCGGGGGAGGCAGATACGCAGTATTTT.